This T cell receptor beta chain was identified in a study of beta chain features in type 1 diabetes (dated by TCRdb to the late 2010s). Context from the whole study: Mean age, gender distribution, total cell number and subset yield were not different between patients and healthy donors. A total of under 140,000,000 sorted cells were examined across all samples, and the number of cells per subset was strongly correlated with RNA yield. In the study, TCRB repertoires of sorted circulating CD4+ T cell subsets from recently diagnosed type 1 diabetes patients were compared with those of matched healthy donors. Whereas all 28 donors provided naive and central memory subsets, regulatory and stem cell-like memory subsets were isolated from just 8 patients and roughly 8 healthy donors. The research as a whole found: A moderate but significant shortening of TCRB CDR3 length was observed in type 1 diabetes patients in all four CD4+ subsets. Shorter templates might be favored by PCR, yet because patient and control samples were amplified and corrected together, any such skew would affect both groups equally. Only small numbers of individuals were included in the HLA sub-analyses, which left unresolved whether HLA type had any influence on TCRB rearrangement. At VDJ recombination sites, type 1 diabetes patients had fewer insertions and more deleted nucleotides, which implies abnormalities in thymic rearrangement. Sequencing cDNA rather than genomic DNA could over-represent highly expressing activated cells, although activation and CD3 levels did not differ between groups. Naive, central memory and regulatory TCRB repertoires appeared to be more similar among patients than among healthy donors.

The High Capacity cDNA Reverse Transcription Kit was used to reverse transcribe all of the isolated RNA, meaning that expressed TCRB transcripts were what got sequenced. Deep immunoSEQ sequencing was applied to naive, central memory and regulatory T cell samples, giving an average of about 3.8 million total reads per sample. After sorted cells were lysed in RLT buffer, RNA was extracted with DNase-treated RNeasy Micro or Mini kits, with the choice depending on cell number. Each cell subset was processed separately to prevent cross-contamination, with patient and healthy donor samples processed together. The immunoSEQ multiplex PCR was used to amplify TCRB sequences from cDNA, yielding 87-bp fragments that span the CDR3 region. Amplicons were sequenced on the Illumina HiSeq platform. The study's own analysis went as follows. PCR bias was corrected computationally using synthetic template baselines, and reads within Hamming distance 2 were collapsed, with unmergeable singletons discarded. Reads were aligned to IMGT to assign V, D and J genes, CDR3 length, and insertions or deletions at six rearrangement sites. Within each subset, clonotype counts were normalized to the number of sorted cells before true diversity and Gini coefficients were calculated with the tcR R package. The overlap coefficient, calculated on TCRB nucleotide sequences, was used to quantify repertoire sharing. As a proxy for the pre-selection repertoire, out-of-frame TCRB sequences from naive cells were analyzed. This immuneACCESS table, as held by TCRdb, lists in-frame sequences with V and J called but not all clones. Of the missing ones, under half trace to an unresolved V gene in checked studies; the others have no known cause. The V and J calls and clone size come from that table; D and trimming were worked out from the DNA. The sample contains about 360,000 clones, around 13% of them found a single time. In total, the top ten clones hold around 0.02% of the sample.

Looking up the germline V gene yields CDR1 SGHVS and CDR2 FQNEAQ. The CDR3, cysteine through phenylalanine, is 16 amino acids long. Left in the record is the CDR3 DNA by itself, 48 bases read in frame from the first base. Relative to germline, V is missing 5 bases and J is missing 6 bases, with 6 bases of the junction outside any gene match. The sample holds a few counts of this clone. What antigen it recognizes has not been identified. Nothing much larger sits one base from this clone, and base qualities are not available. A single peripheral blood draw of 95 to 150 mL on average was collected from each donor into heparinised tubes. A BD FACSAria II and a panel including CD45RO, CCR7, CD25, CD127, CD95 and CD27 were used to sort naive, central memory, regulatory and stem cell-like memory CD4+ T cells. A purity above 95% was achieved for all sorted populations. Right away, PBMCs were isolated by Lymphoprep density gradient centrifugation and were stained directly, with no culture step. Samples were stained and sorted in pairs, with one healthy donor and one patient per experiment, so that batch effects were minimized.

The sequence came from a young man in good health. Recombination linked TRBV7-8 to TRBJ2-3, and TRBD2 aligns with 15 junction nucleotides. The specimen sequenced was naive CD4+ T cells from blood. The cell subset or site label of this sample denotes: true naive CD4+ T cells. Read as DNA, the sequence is TGTGCCAGCAGCCCCGGACTAGCGGGGGGGCTGGATACGCAGTATTTT. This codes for CASSPGLAGGLDTQYF. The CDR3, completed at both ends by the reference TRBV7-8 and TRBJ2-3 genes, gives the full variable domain GAGVSQSPRYKVAKRGQDVALRCDPISGHVSLFWYQQALGQGPEFLTYFQNEAQLDKSGLPSDRFFAERPEGSVSTLKIQRTQQEDSAVYLCASSPGLAGGLDTQYFGPGTRLTVL.